The sequence of this T cell receptor (beta chain) was determined in a study of human T cells and chemical hapten exposure (dated by TCRdb to about 2021). For the study in its entirety: Libraries were pooled for sequencing, and variation in per-sample TCR yields was attributed mainly to small differences in library volumes within the pool. The study tracked peripheral blood TCR repertoire changes in vivo during primary and secondary sensitization to the hapten diphenylcyclopropenone (DPC) in alopecia patients. From each blood RNA sample, both TCR alpha and TCR beta chains were sequenced.

Libraries were made using 5' RACE. Sequencing was carried out with an Illumina MiSeq. Library preparation attached unique molecular identifiers to individual cDNA molecules for quantitative, reproducible TCR counting. In the authors' own workflow: A median of approximately 96,000 TCRs per sample was observed, with a range of roughly 23,224 to 700,000. The Decombinator software suite was used to annotate the V, J and CDR3 of the TCR reads. To make PS versus PT1 abundance plots, every sample was subsampled to the same number of TCRs (28,000). TCRs were defined as expanded if absent before sensitization and observed at least eight times at the 2-week time point. The public sequencing data were trimmed at Q25 with fastp and processed into clonotypes with MiXCR by TCRdb, which kept only in-frame beta chains. Rows with a matching CDR3 protein are joined into one entry that keeps the most common DNA and genes. The V and J calls here are based on TCRdb, not the publication. The sample profile shows some 150,000 distinct CDR3 sequences; around 4% of them were found once. Of the sample, 1.2% to 1.5% falls within the top ten clones.

Germline trimming amounts to 6 bases on V and 6 bases on J, with 12 as the count of junction bases outside the gene matches. The cysteine opens and the phenylalanine closes a CDR3 of 15 amino acids. Only the CDR3 portion is preserved as DNA: 45 bases, with reading frame beginning at the first base. Reading the germline V gene (reference sequence) gives CDR1 LGHDT and CDR2 YNNKEL. Here is what the overall study found, with its caveats: Repeated subsampling changed both the strength of the expansion versus patch-test correlation and the threshold at which that correlation became significant. The number of TCRs above 1 in 1000 frequency did not change with DPC sensitization; there was no evidence of global repertoire structure alterations.

Total RNA was extracted from unfractionated whole blood that had been collected in Tempus Blood RNA tubes. As TCR sequencing controls, several healthy volunteers were used, with blood taken at day 0, 2 weeks and 6 weeks. Comment on this clonotype: Its binding antigen is unknown. Base qualities are not provided; no much larger clone lies one nucleotide away.

This TCR came from a female donor in good health. In this chain, TRBV3-1 is recombined with TRBJ2-7, with 9 bases aligning to TRBD1. The DNA sequence is as follows: TGTGCCAGCAGTCATAGACCGGGACAGGGTACCGAGCAGTACTTC. It specifies CASSHRPGQGTEQYF.